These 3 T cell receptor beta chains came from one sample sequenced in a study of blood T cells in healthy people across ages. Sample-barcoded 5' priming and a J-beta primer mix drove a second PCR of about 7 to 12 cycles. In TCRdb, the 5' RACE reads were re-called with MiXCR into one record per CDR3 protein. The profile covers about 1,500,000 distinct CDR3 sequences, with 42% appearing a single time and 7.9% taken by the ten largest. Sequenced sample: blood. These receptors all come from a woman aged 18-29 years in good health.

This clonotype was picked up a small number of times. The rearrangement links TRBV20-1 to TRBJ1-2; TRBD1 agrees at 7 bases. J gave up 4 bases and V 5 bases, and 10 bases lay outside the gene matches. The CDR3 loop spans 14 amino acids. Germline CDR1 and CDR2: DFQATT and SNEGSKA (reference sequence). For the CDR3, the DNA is TGCAGTGCTGGCCCAGGGACAGACCTCTATGGCTACACCTTC. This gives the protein CSAGPGTDLYGYTF.

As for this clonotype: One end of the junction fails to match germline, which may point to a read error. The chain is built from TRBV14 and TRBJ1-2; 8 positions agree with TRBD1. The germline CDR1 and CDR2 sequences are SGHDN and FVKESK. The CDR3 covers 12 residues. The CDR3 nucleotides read TGTGCCAGCGGCCACAGGGGGTATGGCTACACCTTC. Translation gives CASGHRGYGYTF.

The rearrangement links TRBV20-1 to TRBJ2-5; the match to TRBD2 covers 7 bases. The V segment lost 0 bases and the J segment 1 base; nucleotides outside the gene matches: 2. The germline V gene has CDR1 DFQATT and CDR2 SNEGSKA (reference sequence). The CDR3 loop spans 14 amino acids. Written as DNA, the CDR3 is TGCAGTGCTAGAGAAACTAGCGCCCAAGAGACCCAGTACTTC. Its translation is CSARETSAQETQYF.